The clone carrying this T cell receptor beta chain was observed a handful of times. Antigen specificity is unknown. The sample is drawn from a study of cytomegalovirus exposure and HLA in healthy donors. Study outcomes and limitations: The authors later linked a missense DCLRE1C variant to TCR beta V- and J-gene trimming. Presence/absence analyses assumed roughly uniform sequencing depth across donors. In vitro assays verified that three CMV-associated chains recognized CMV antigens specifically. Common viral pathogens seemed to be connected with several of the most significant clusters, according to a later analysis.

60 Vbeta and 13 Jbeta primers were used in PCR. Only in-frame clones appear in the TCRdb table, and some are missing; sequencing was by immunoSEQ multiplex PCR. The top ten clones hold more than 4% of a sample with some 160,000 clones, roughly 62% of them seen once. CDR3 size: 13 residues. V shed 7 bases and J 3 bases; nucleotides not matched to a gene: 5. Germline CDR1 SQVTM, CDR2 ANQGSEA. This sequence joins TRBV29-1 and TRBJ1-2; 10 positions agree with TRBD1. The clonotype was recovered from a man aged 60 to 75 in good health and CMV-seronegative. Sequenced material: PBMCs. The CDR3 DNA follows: TGCAGCGCGTCGACAGGGGGCGACTATGGCTACACCTTC. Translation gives CSASTGGDYGYTF.